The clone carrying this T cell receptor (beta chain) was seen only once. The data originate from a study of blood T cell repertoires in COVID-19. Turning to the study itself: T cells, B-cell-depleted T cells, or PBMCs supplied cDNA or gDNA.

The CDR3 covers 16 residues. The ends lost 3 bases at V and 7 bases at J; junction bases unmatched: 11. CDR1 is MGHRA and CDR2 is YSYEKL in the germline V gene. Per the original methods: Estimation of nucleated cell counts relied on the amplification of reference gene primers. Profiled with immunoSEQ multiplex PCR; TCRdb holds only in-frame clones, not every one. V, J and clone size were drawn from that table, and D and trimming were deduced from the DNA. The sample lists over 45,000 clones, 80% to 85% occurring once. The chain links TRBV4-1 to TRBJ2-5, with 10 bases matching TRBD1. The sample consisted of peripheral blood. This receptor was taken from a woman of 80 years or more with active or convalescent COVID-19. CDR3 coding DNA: TGCGCCAGCAGCCATCCCTCAGACAGGGGGCTTGGGACCCAGTACTTC. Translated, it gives CASSHPSDRGLGTQYF.